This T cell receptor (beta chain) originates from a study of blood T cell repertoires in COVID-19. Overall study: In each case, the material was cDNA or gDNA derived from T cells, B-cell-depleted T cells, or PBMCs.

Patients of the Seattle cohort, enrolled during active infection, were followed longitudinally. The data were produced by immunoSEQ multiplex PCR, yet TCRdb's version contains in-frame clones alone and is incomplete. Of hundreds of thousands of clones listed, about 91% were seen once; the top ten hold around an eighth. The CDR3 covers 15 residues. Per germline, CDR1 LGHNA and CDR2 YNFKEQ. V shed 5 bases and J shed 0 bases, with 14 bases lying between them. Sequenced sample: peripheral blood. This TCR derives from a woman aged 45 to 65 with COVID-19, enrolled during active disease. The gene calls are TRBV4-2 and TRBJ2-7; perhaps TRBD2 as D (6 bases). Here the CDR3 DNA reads TGTGCCAGCAGCTCGATAGCGGCGAGCTCCTACGAGCAGTACTTC. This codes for CASSSIAASSYEQYF.